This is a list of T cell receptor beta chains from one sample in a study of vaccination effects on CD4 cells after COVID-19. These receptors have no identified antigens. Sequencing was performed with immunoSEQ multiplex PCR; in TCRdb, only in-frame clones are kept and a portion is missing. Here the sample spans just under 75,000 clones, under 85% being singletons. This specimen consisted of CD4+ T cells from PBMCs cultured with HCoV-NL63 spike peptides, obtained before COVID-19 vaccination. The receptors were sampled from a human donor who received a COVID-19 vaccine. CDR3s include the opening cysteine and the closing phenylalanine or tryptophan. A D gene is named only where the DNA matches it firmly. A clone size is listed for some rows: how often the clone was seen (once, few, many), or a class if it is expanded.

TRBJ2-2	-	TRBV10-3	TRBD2	CAISERASGGAGRTGELFF	TGTGCCATCAGTGAGCGGGCTAGCGGGGGGGCCGGGAGAACCGGGGAGCTGTTTTTT
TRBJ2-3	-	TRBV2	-	CASSEGPPSTDTQYF	TGTGCCAGCAGTGAAGGGCCTCCTAGCACAGATACGCAGTATTTT
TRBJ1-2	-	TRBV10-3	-	CAISEVENYGYTF	TGTGCCATCAGTGAGGTGGAGAACTATGGCTACACCTTC
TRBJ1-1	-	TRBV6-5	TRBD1	CASSPYRQGNTEAFF	TGTGCCAGCAGCCCATACCGACAGGGGAACACTGAAGCTTTCTTT
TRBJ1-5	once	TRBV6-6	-	CASSTGDRNQPQHF	TGTGCCAGCAGTACCGGAGACAGAAATCAGCCCCAGCATTTT
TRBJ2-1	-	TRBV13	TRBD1	CASRLPGQGLAEQFF	TGTGCCAGCAGACTCCCGGGACAGGGGTTGGCTGAGCAGTTCTTC
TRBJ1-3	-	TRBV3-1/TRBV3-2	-	CASSQVYDVLSGNTIYF	TGTGCCAGCAGCCAAGTATACGACGTTCTCTCTGGAAACACCATATATTTT
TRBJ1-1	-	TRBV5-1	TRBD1	CASSLRPGGEAFF	TGCGCCAGCAGCTTACGACCAGGGGGTGAAGCTTTCTTT
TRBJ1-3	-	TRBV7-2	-	CASSFSGNTIYF	TGTGCCAGCAGCTTTTCTGGAAACACCATATATTTT
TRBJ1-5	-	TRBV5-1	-	CASSPLARDSNQPQHF	TGCGCCAGCAGCCCGCTAGCCAGGGATAGCAATCAGCCCCAGCATTTT
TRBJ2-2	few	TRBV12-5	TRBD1	CASALGQLGITGELFF	TGTGCTAGTGCCCTGGGACAGTTAGGCATCACCGGGGAGCTGTTTTTT
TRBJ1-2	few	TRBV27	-	CASSREVKNYGYTF	TGTGCCAGCAGTAGAGAAGTCAAGAACTATGGCTACACCTTC
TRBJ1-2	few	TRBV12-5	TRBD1	CASGSGQGSGGYTF	TGTGCTAGTGGCTCGGGACAGGGGTCGGGTGGCTACACCTTC
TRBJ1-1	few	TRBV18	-	CASSRSSENTEAFF	TGTGCCAGCTCACGATCGTCCGAGAACACTGAAGCTTTCTTT
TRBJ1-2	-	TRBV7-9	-	CASSLAGAYGYTF	TGTGCCAGCAGCTTAGCAGGGGCCTATGGCTACACCTTC
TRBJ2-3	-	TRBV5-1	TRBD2	CASSLAVAGDPTDTQYF	TGCGCCAGCAGCTTGGCCGTAGCGGGGGATCCCACAGATACGCAGTATTTT
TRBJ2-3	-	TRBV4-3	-	CASSQQTQDTQYF	TGCGCCAGCAGCCAACAGACACAAGATACGCAGTATTTT
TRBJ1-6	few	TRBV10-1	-	CASSGSLNSPLHF	TGCGCCAGCAGTGGATCCCTCAATTCACCCCTCCACTTT
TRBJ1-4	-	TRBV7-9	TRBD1	CASSSRTGGKTNEKLFF	TGTGCCAGCAGCTCCCGGACAGGGGGCAAAACTAATGAAAAACTGTTTTTT
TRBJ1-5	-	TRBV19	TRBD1	CASSTRDRSDQPQHF	TGTGCCAGTAGTACTAGGGACAGGAGCGATCAGCCCCAGCATTTT
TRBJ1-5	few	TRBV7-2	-	CASSLEYQPQHF	TGTGCCAGCAGCTTAGAATATCAGCCCCAGCATTTT
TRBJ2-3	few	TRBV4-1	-	CASSQDTTGRITDTQYF	TGCGCCAGCAGCCAAGATACGACGGGAAGGATCACAGATACGCAGTATTTT
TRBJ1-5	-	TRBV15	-	CATSRDPGVGGSQPQHF	TGTGCCACCAGCAGAGACCCTGGGGTCGGTGGGAGTCAGCCCCAGCATTTT
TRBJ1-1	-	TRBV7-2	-	CASSLTGGTEAFF	TGTGCCAGCAGCTTAACCGGGGGCACTGAAGCTTTCTTT
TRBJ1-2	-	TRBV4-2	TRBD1	CASGLETGTVYGYTF	TGTGCCAGCGGTTTGGAGACAGGGACGGTCTATGGCTACACCTTC
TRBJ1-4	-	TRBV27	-	CASSRAIGDEKLFF	TGTGCCAGCTCTCGGGCCATTGGGGATGAAAAACTGTTTTTT
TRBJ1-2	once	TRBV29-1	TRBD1	CSVDRDRGFGYTF	TGCAGCGTGGACCGGGACAGAGGATTCGGCTACACCTTC
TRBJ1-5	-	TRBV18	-	CASSPTTGGSNQPQHF	TGTGCCAGCTCACCCACGACCGGTGGTAGCAATCAGCCCCAGCATTTT
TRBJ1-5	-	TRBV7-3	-	CASSLTAGLGQPQHF	TGTGCCAGCAGCTTAACCGCCGGCTTGGGTCAGCCCCAGCATTTT
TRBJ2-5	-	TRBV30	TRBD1	CAWRRTGLAETQYF	TGTGCCTGGCGGCGGACAGGGCTTGCGGAGACCCAGTACTTC
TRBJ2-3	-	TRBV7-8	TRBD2	CASSRGLATDTQYF	TGTGCCAGCAGCCGAGGACTAGCGACAGATACGCAGTATTTT
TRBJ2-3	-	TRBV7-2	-	CASSLSRVDTQYF	TGTGCCAGCAGCTTAAGCAGGGTAGATACGCAGTATTTT
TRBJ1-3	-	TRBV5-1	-	CASSWSRDSGNTIYF	TGCGCCAGCAGCTGGAGCCGGGACTCTGGAAACACCATATATTTT
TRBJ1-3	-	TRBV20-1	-	CVGSSGNTIYF	TGCGTGGGTTCCTCTGGAAACACCATATATTTT
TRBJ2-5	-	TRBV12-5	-	CASGEGSTLETQYF	TGTGCTAGTGGTGAGGGGTCTACCTTAGAGACCCAGTACTTC
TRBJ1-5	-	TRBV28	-	CASRLGGDGNQPQHF	TGTGCCAGCAGGCTAGGGGGGGACGGCAATCAGCCCCAGCATTTT
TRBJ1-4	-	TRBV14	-	CASSQEGPGLNEKLFF	TGTGCCAGCAGCCAAGAAGGACCGGGCCTGAATGAAAAACTGTTTTTT
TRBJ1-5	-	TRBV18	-	CASSPRSGDQPQHF	TGTGCCAGCTCACCGCGGTCAGGGGATCAGCCCCAGCATTTT
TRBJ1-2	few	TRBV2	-	CASSLTGTYYGYTF	TGTGCCAGCAGCCTAACAGGGACTTACTATGGCTACACCTTC
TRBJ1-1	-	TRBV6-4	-	CASSEGGGTEAFF	TGTGCCAGCAGTGAGGGCGGGGGGACTGAAGCTTTCTTT
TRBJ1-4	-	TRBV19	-	CASSSTGRNEKLFF	TGTGCCAGTAGTAGTACAGGGCGAAATGAAAAACTGTTTTTT